The T cell receptor beta chain described here comes from a study of T-cell memory formation after mild COVID-19. This clonotype was recorded many times. Its antigen remains unidentified. 5'RACE primed at constant segments yielded TCR alpha and TCR beta cDNA libraries bearing sample barcodes and UMIs. TCRdb reprocessed the 5' RACE reads via MiXCR and lists one record per CDR3 protein. The table records around 310,000 distinct CDR3 sequences, more than 15% of them present only once. V was shortened by 8 bases and J by 5 bases, with 14 bases between the two germline ends. The CDR3 runs to 13 residues. The study, taken as a whole, reports: Second-wave clones with a day 37 peak had unconfirmed SARS-CoV-2 specificity. There was a balanced CD4/CD8 profile in clones contracting day 15 to 85, and later expanders leaned CD4+. Largely, contracting CD4+ clones fell within CM and EM, and contracting CD8+ clones within EMRA.

The sequence was collected from a man younger than 35 who had mild COVID-19 (a few samples of this study predate the infection). Cell type and time point are not known. Sequenced material: PBMCs or a T cell subset sorted from them (not recorded which). The rearrangement uses TRBV12-3 or TRBV12-4 and TRBJ2-3; D is possibly TRBD2 (6 bases). The CDR3 loop reads CASGGSVRDTQYF. For the CDR3, the DNA is TGTGCCAGCGGGGGGAGTGTTAGAGATACGCAGTATTTT.